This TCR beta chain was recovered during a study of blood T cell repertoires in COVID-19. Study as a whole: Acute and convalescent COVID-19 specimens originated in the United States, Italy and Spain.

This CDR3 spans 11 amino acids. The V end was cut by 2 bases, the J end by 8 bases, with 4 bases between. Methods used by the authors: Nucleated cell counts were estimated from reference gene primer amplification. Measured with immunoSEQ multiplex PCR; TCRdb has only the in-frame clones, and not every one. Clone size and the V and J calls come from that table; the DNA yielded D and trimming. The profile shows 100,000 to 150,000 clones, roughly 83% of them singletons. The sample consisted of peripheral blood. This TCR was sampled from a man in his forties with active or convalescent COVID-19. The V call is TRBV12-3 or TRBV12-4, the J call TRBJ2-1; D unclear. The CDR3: CASSLLYEQFF. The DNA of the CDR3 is TGTGCCAGCAGTTTACTATATGAGCAGTTCTTC.